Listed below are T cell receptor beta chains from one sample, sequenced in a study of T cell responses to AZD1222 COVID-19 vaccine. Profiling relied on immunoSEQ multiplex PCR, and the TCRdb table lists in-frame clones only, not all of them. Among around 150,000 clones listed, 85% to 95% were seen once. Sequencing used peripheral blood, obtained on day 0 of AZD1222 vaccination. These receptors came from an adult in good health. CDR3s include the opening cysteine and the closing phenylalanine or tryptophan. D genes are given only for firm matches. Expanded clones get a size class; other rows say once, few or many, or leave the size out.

DNA: TGTGCCAGTAGTCCGGGACAGGGGAGGTCCTACGAGCAGTACTTC
CDR3: CASSPGQGRSYEQYF
J: TRBJ2-7
V: TRBV19
D: TRBD1
size: .

DNA: TGCAGCGTTTTGGACAGCAATGAGCAGTTCTTC
CDR3: CSVLDSNEQFF
J: TRBJ2-1
V: TRBV29-1
D: .
size: .

DNA: TGCGCCAGCAGCCACCCTGGTAGGGGCCGGGCTGAAAAACTGTTTTTT
CDR3: CASSHPGRGRAEKLFF
J: TRBJ1-4
V: TRBV4-1
D: .
size: .

DNA: TGTGCCAGCAGCCACCGACAGGGCGGCTATGGCTACACCTTC
CDR3: CASSHRQGGYGYTF
J: TRBJ1-2
V: TRBV5-8
D: TRBD1
size: .

DNA: TGCGCCAGCAGTCGCGAGGGACAGGGGGGTAGTCAGCCCCAGCATTTT
CDR3: CASSREGQGGSQPQHF
J: TRBJ1-5
V: TRBV23-1
D: TRBD1
size: .

DNA: TGTGCCAGCAGTTACTCCGGTTCCCTGAACACTGAAGCTTTCTTT
CDR3: CASSYSGSLNTEAFF
J: TRBJ1-1
V: TRBV6-2/TRBV6-3
D: .
size: .

DNA: TGTGCCAGCAGTTTAAATAGGGACAGGGGCTCCTACGAGCAGTACTTC
CDR3: CASSLNRDRGSYEQYF
J: TRBJ2-7
V: TRBV28
D: TRBD1
size: .

DNA: TGCGCCAGCAGCCAAGACTCAGGGGGCAGGTACACTGAGCAGTTCTTC
CDR3: CASSQDSGGRYTEQFF
J: TRBJ2-1
V: TRBV4-1
D: TRBD1
size: .

DNA: TGTGCCAGCAGCGGGTGGGACGGAACGCAGTATTTT
CDR3: CASSGWDGTQYF
J: TRBJ2-3
V: TRBV11-3
D: .
size: .

DNA: TGTGCCAGCAGGTGGGGGAACTATGGCTACACCTTC
CDR3: CASRWGNYGYTF
J: TRBJ1-2
V: TRBV12-3/TRBV12-4
D: .
size: .

DNA: TGTGCCAGCAGTGGGTCCCTACCGGTACGGGCTAGCAATCAGCCCCAGCATTTT
CDR3: CASSGSLPVRASNQPQHF
J: TRBJ1-5
V: TRBV6-1
D: .
size: .

DNA: TGTGCCAGCAGCTACGCGGGGTACAATGAGCAGTTCTTC
CDR3: CASSYAGYNEQFF
J: TRBJ2-1
V: TRBV11-3
D: .
size: .

DNA: TGTGCCAGCAGCCCCCGGGACAGGAGGCTCTATGGCTACACCTTC
CDR3: CASSPRDRRLYGYTF
J: TRBJ1-2
V: TRBV3-1/TRBV3-2
D: TRBD1
size: once

DNA: TGTGCCAGCAGACAGACTAGCGGGAGAGATAATACGCAGTATTTT
CDR3: CASRQTSGRDNTQYF
J: TRBJ2-3
V: TRBV27
D: TRBD2
size: once

DNA: TGTGCCAGCACGACAGACAGGAACACTGAAGCTTTCTTT
CDR3: CASTTDRNTEAFF
J: TRBJ1-1
V: TRBV2
D: .
size: .

DNA: TGCGCCAGCCGGGCGGGGCCCGAGCAGTACTTC
CDR3: CASRAGPEQYF
J: TRBJ2-7
V: TRBV5-1
D: .
size: .

DNA: TGTGCCAGCTCGGACAGGGGGGTGACTGAAGCTTTCTTT
CDR3: CASSDRGVTEAFF
J: TRBJ1-1
V: TRBV19
D: TRBD1
size: .

DNA: TGTGCCAGCAGCTTGGCGGGACAGTTATCTAATAACGAGCAGTACTTC
CDR3: CASSLAGQLSNNEQYF
J: TRBJ2-7
V: TRBV5-8
D: TRBD1
size: .

DNA: TGCAGTGCTAGTGGGAACACTGAAGCTTTCTTT
CDR3: CSASGNTEAFF
J: TRBJ1-1
V: TRBV20-1
D: .
size: .

DNA: TGTGCCAGCAGCCGTGAAGACAATGAGCAGTTCTTC
CDR3: CASSREDNEQFF
J: TRBJ2-1
V: TRBV11-3
D: .
size: .

DNA: TGTGCCAGCAGCCGGAATCTAGCGGAACAAGAGACCCAGTACTTC
CDR3: CASSRNLAEQETQYF
J: TRBJ2-5
V: TRBV5-4
D: TRBD2
size: .

DNA: TGTGCCAGCAGTTCTGGGACATTTCAGCCCCAGCATTTT
CDR3: CASSSGTFQPQHF
J: TRBJ1-5
V: TRBV27
D: .
size: once

DNA: TGTGCCAGCAGCTTAGACCTGGGAAGGCTTAACTATGGCTACACCTTC
CDR3: CASSLDLGRLNYGYTF
J: TRBJ1-2
V: TRBV7-2
D: .
size: .

DNA: TGTGCCCTGAGGGGGGTGAACACTGAAGCTTTCTTT
CDR3: CALRGVNTEAFF
J: TRBJ1-1
V: TRBV10-3
D: .
size: .

DNA: TGTGCCATCGGGACAGGGCAATCACCCCTCCACTTT
CDR3: CAIGTGQSPLHF
J: TRBJ1-6
V: TRBV10-3
D: TRBD1
size: .

DNA: TGTGCCTGGAGTAGGGGTAGGGGCTTGGGGGGTTGGAACACTGAAGCTTTCTTT
CDR3: CAWSRGRGLGGWNTEAFF
J: TRBJ1-1
V: TRBV30
D: .
size: .

DNA: TGTGCCAGCAGCTTTGGGAGACAGCGGGAGTCAGATACGCAGTATTTT
CDR3: CASSFGRQRESDTQYF
J: TRBJ2-3
V: TRBV7-6
D: TRBD2
size: .

DNA: TGTGCCAGCAGCCAGGGACAGGGTTCCTATAATTCACCCCTCCACTTT
CDR3: CASSQGQGSYNSPLHF
J: TRBJ1-6
V: TRBV11-2
D: TRBD1
size: .

DNA: TGTGCCAGCAGCCTATCACCCACAGGGAAGGGAGACGAGCAGTACTTC
CDR3: CASSLSPTGKGDEQYF
J: TRBJ2-7
V: TRBV7-6
D: .
size: .

DNA: TGCGCCAGCAGCTTGGAAGGGGGCGAATTTCAGCCCCAGCATTTT
CDR3: CASSLEGGEFQPQHF
J: TRBJ1-5
V: TRBV5-1
D: TRBD1
size: .

DNA: TGTGCCAGCAGTGAAGCGGGAAGGTTGAGCTCCTACGAGCAGTACTTC
CDR3: CASSEAGRLSSYEQYF
J: TRBJ2-7
V: TRBV6-1
D: .
size: .

DNA: TGCAGCGTTGTTATACAGGGGTGGAAGGGCATGAACACTGAAGCTTTCTTT
CDR3: CSVVIQGWKGMNTEAFF
J: TRBJ1-1
V: TRBV29-1
D: TRBD1
size: .

DNA: TGCGCCAGCAGCCAAGATTTGGAACACCAAGCTTTCTTT
CDR3: CASSQDLEHQAFF
J: TRBJ1-1
V: TRBV4-1
D: .
size: .

DNA: TGTGCCACCAGCAGCCGGGACAGGGGGCATGGTGAGCAGTACTTC
CDR3: CATSSRDRGHGEQYF
J: TRBJ2-7
V: TRBV15
D: TRBD1
size: once

DNA: TGTGCCAGTACTCGGACGGTGAACACTGAAGCTTTCTTT
CDR3: CASTRTVNTEAFF
J: TRBJ1-1
V: TRBV19
D: .
size: .

DNA: TGTGCCTGGAACAGGGGGCTAGGTCAGCCCCAGCATTTT
CDR3: CAWNRGLGQPQHF
J: TRBJ1-5
V: TRBV30
D: TRBD1
size: .

DNA: TGTGCCTGTAGCGGGAGGGGGCGAGGAGCTAATGAAAAACTGTTTTTT
CDR3: CACSGRGRGANEKLFF
J: TRBJ1-4
V: TRBV30
D: TRBD1
size: .

DNA: TGTGCCAGCAGTTACGGCCAGACTGAGCAGTTCTTC
CDR3: CASSYGQTEQFF
J: TRBJ2-1
V: TRBV6-5
D: .
size: .

DNA: TGTGCCAGCAGCCAAGGATCAGCTAGGAAAGAGACCCAGTACTTC
CDR3: CASSQGSARKETQYF
J: TRBJ2-5
V: TRBV4-2
D: .
size: .

DNA: TGCGCCAGCAGCCCTAGGACAGGGGGCTCTAATGAGCAGTTCTTC
CDR3: CASSPRTGGSNEQFF
J: TRBJ2-1
V: TRBV4-3
D: TRBD1
size: .

DNA: TGTGCCAGCAGTTTACTGCTAGCGGGCACAGATACGCAGTATTTT
CDR3: CASSLLLAGTDTQYF
J: TRBJ2-3
V: TRBV27
D: TRBD2
size: .

DNA: TGTGCCAGCAGCCGGGACAGAACGTACCAAGAGACCCAGTACTTC
CDR3: CASSRDRTYQETQYF
J: TRBJ2-5
V: TRBV7-2
D: TRBD1
size: .

DNA: TGTGCCAGCAGCCCGAGGGTGCGGGGCGCATGGTTACAGCCCCAGCATTTT
CDR3: CASSPRVRGAWLQPQHF
J: TRBJ1-5
V: TRBV28
D: .
size: .

DNA: TGTGCCAGCAGCTTGGGACTGGACGGCTACACCTTC
CDR3: CASSLGLDGYTF
J: TRBJ1-2
V: TRBV5-4
D: .
size: .

DNA: TGTGCCAGCAGCCCCCTACAGGGCCGACGGGGGACCCAGTACTTC
CDR3: CASSPLQGRRGTQYF
J: TRBJ2-5
V: TRBV11-2
D: .
size: .

DNA: TGTGCTCTAAGTGGACCCACAGATACGCAGTATTTT
CDR3: CALSGPTDTQYF
J: TRBJ2-3
V: TRBV30
D: .
size: .

DNA: TGCGCCAGCAGCTGGCCCCAGGGGCGGGAAGAGAACACTGAAGCTTTCTTT
CDR3: CASSWPQGREENTEAFF
J: TRBJ1-1
V: TRBV5-1
D: .
size: .

DNA: TGTGCCAGCAGTTTTGGAGGGGAAAAACTGTTTTTT
CDR3: CASSFGGEKLFF
J: TRBJ1-4
V: TRBV12-3/TRBV12-4
D: .
size: .

DNA: TGTGCCAGCAGCCTGTCCCTAGCGGGAGAGAGGTTGGTCTTC
CDR3: CASSLSLAGERLVF
J: TRBJ2-1
V: TRBV6-5
D: TRBD2
size: once

DNA: TGTGCCAGCAGTTTATACAGGAACCAGGGAAGCTCCTATAATTCACCCCTCCACTTT
CDR3: CASSLYRNQGSSYNSPLHF
J: TRBJ1-6
V: TRBV27
D: .
size: .

DNA: TGTGCCGCGGGCGCCTCCTCTGGAAACACCATATATTTT
CDR3: CAAGASSGNTIYF
J: TRBJ1-3
V: TRBV12-3/TRBV12-4
D: .
size: .

DNA: TGTGCCAGCAGTCCATCACAGGGCACGTGGAATTCACCCCTCCACTTT
CDR3: CASSPSQGTWNSPLHF
J: TRBJ1-6
V: TRBV2
D: .
size: .

DNA: TGTGCCAGCAGCTTAGGAGGCTCTGGAAACACCATATATTTT
CDR3: CASSLGGSGNTIYF
J: TRBJ1-3
V: TRBV7-2
D: .
size: .

DNA: TGTGCCAGCAGTTTGATGGGAGACTATGGCTACACCTTC
CDR3: CASSLMGDYGYTF
J: TRBJ1-2
V: TRBV12-3/TRBV12-4
D: .
size: .

DNA: TGTGCCAGCAGCTCGGGACCACCCAAAGGGGCTTTCTTT
CDR3: CASSSGPPKGAFF
J: TRBJ1-1
V: TRBV7-9
D: .
size: once

DNA: TGTGCCAGCAGCCGGACGGCCTCTAGCAATCAGCCCCAGCATTTT
CDR3: CASSRTASSNQPQHF
J: TRBJ1-5
V: TRBV7-2
D: .
size: .

DNA: TGCGCCAGCAGTGAGCGGTTACTAGCGGGGACCTCTGACTTC
CDR3: CASSERLLAGTSDF
J: TRBJ2-5
V: TRBV10-2
D: TRBD2
size: once

DNA: TGTGCCAGCGGGTGGGGACTAGCCCACAATGAGCAGTTCTTC
CDR3: CASGWGLAHNEQFF
J: TRBJ2-1
V: TRBV7-2
D: TRBD2
size: .

DNA: TGTGCCAGCAGTTTGATAGGGGGACAAAAACTGTTTTTT
CDR3: CASSLIGGQKLFF
J: TRBJ1-4
V: TRBV27
D: .
size: .

DNA: TGTGCCAGCAGAGATGGGACAGGGCCCTTCGGACAGCCCCAGCATTTT
CDR3: CASRDGTGPFGQPQHF
J: TRBJ1-5
V: TRBV2
D: TRBD1
size: .